This T cell receptor (beta chain) was identified during a study of blood T cell repertoires in COVID-19. Study-level information: Sample material is recorded as cDNA or gDNA derived from T cells, B-cell-depleted T cells, or PBMCs.

The Seattle patients, enrolled during active infection, were followed longitudinally. Repertoires were generated with immunoSEQ multiplex PCR, while TCRdb's copy carries only in-frame clones and drops some. This sample yields 200,000 to 250,000 clones, of which about nine tenths are seen a single time; 2% to 3% belongs to the top ten. The CDR3 length is 16 residues. Germline-derived CDR1 and CDR2 are SEHNR and FQNEAQ (reference sequence). Trimming stripped 0 bases from V and 0 bases from J, with 11 bases between. Sample: peripheral blood. The J gene is TRBJ1-2, the V gene TRBV7-9; no clear D gene. This TCR was recovered from a man aged 25-45 years with COVID-19, enrolled during active disease. The CDR3 bases are TGTGCCAGCAGCTTAGCCCTTCAGGTAGCTAACTATGGCTACACCTTC. It translates to CASSLALQVANYGYTF.